The clone carrying this T cell receptor beta chain has more than one count but fewer than ten. Its antigen is not identified. 60 Vbeta and 13 Jbeta primers were used in PCR. Produced via immunoSEQ multiplex PCR; TCRdb's table is partial and in-frame only. The data hold 90,000 to 100,000 clones, with around 77% observed a single time. Germline V CDR1 and CDR2: ENHRY, SYGVKD. The CDR3 totals 16 residues. The V and J ends lost 2 bases and 4 bases respectively, with 15 bases between them. This record comes from a study of cytomegalovirus exposure and HLA in healthy donors. Study-wide points: Researchers reported in a later analysis that a missense DCLRE1C variant was tied to TCR beta V- and J-gene trimming.

V is TRBV10-3 and J is TRBJ1-3; D is possibly TRBD1 (6 bases). This receptor was taken from a female donor in good health and CMV-seronegative. The specimen was PBMCs. DNA of the CDR3: TGTGCCATCAGTGAGATGACAGGAGGCTCAGGAAACACCATATATTTT. It is translated as CAISEMTGGSGNTIYF.